What follows are 26 T cell receptor beta chains derived from one specimen sequenced in a study of blood T cell repertoires in COVID-19. Profiled with immunoSEQ multiplex PCR; TCRdb holds only in-frame clones, not every one. The sample shows around 150,000 clones, about 80% of them seen only once. The material sequenced was peripheral blood. The receptors originated from a woman aged 80 or older with acute or convalescent COVID-19.

The rearrangement uses TRBV5-1 and TRBJ1-2; tentatively, D is TRBD1 (5 bases). The CDR3 runs to 14 residues. The V end was cut by 2 bases, the J end by 6 bases, with 14 bases between. The germline CDR1 and CDR2 sequences are SGHRS and YFSETQ. The CDR3, as DNA: TGCGCCAGCAGCTTCGCAGGGTTTAGGGATGGCTACACCTTC. It translates to CASSFAGFRDGYTF.

The chain combines TRBV29-1 with TRBJ2-3; D gene uncertain. Germline V gene data show CDR1 as SQVTM and CDR2 as ANQGSEA. Trimming shortened V by 5 bases and J by 2 bases, and 17 bases separated the two germline ends. This CDR3 region has 15 residues. CDR3 residues: CSVSMRQRDTDTQYF. In nucleotides, the CDR3 is TGCAGCGTTTCCATGAGGCAGAGAGACACAGATACGCAGTATTTT.

The chain has TRBV6-5 and TRBJ1-2; TRBD1 might be the D (5 bases). CDR1 and CDR2 (germline): MNHEY, SVGAGI. The V gene lost 4 bases and the J gene lost 5 bases, with 11 bases spanning the gap. The CDR3 has 13 residues. The CDR3 reads CASSSETEYGYTF. The CDR3 DNA sequence: TGTGCCAGCAGTTCAGAGACAGAGTATGGCTACACCTTC.

This rearrangement joins TRBV5-1 to TRBJ1-2, with TRBD1 identical over 9 bases. This CDR3 spans 15 amino acids. J gave up 7 bases and V 2 bases, and 9 bases lay outside the gene matches. Germline V gene sequence: CDR1 SGHRS, CDR2 YFSETQ. The DNA for the CDR3 is TGCGCCAGCAGCTTCCTCAGGACAGGGGTTTTTGGCTACACCTTC. Translation gives CASSFLRTGVFGYTF.

CDR3 region: CASSRLQGGTEAFF. The CDR3 DNA follows: TGTGCCAGCAGCCGCCTACAGGGTGGGACTGAAGCTTTCTTT. This sequence joins TRBV27 and TRBJ1-1; tentative D call: TRBD1 (6 bases). With 6 bases removed from V and 5 bases from J, the gap between germline ends came to 16 bases. There are 14 residues in the CDR3. Germline values: CDR1 MNHEY, CDR2 SMNVEV (reference sequence).

This clone was detected once. The V gene is TRBV12-3 or TRBV12-4, the J gene TRBJ2-1; TRBD1 aligns across 7 bases. The trim removed 4 bases at V and 10 bases at J, leaving 4 bases unmatched. This CDR3 region has 12 residues. The chain's CDR3 is CASSSTGKEQFF. CDR3 nucleotides: TGTGCCAGCAGTTCGACAGGGAAGGAGCAGTTCTTC.

The chain links TRBV7-2 to TRBJ2-1; D perhaps matches TRBD2 (5 bases). The CDR3 consists of 13 residues. Germline V CDR1 and CDR2: SGHTA, FQGNSA. V dropped 3 bases and J dropped 7 bases, with 10 bases sitting between them. The CDR3 sequence is CASSLDWMNEQFF. The CDR3 nucleotides are TGTGCCAGCAGCTTGGACTGGATGAATGAGCAGTTCTTC.

V usage is TRBV5-5 and J usage is TRBJ1-4, with D possibly TRBD1 on 5 matching bases. Germline CDR1 is SGHKS and CDR2 is YYEKEE (reference sequence). V was cut by 4 bases and J by 3 bases, with 13 bases left in between. This CDR3 is 15 amino acids long. The CDR3 loop is CASSRIWGPNEKLFF. The CDR3 DNA reads as TGTGCCAGCAGCCGTATTTGGGGCCCTAATGAAAAACTGTTTTTT.

The chain uses TRBV18 and TRBJ2-4, with D possibly being TRBD2 (7 bases). Looked up from germline, CDR1 is KGHSH and CDR2 is LQKENI. Trimming left V 3 bases short and J 8 bases short, with 17 bases between. CDR3 length equals 15 residues. CDR3 in amino acids: CASSPWRREGDIQYF. CDR3 nucleotides: TGTGCCAGCTCACCGTGGCGTAGGGAGGGGGACATTCAGTACTTC.

In this sample, this clone turned up once. V and J are TRBV19 and TRBJ2-1; 11 nucleotides align to TRBD2. Losses at the gene ends were 6 bases for V and 4 bases for J; bases not matched to a gene: 5. The germline CDR1 and CDR2 sequences are LNHDA and SQIVND (reference sequence). The CDR3 extends over 15 amino acids. The CDR3 here is CASSLSGGGYNEQFF. The CDR3 nucleotides read TGTGCCAGTAGCCTTAGCGGGGGGGGTTACAATGAGCAGTTCTTC.

This clone is a singleton in its sample. This sequence joins TRBV6-1 and TRBJ1-4; D not certain. Germline CDR1 and CDR2: MNHNS and SASEGT. The V gene lost 2 bases and the J gene lost 7 bases, with 14 bases spanning the gap. The CDR3 is made up of 15 amino acids. The chain's CDR3 is CASSEQRRAGEKLFF. The CDR3 nucleotides read TGTGCCAGCAGTGAACAGAGGAGGGCCGGTGAAAAACTGTTTTTT.

The J gene is TRBJ2-5, the V gene TRBV5-4; D perhaps matches TRBD2 (6 bases). The CDR3 has 14 amino acids. The V end lost 0 bases, the J end lost 1 base, and 7 bases lay between the germline ends. Germline assignment: CDR1 SGHNT and CDR2 YYREEE (reference sequence). The CDR3: CASSLVGGQETQYF. The DNA for the CDR3 is TGTGCCAGCAGCTTGGTCGGGGGCCAAGAGACCCAGTACTTC.

This clone appeared a single time. The chain uses TRBV6-5 and TRBJ2-7, with TRBD1 identical over 7 bases. The CDR3 runs 15 residues. V lost 5 bases to trimming and J lost 12 bases; unmatched junction nucleotides: 19. CDR1 MNHEY and CDR2 SVGAGI come from the germline V gene. CDR3 sequence (DNA): TGTGCCAGCAGTACCCTCCGCGAAGGGGGCATCGGAATGTACTTC. This translates into CASSTLREGGIGMYF.

The chain links TRBV19 to TRBJ1-1; D is unresolved. The CDR3 length is 13 residues. Germline CDR1 and CDR2: LNHDA and SQIVND (reference sequence). V lost 5 bases, J lost 5 bases, and 12 bases lay in between. The chain's CDR3 is CASSSLRGTEAFF. In DNA form, the CDR3 reads TGTGCCAGTAGTTCTCTCCGAGGGACTGAAGCTTTCTTT.

V usage is TRBV27 and J usage is TRBJ2-3; 10 bases align to TRBD2. In germline, CDR1 is MNHEY, CDR2 SMNVEV (reference sequence). Trimming removed 8 bases from V and 1 base from J; junction bases left unmatched: 9. The CDR3 totals 16 residues. The CDR3 loop reads CASHNTGTSGTDTQYF. Written as DNA, the CDR3 is TGTGCCAGCCATAATACCGGGACTAGCGGCACAGATACGCAGTATTTT.

The chain carries TRBV6-2 or TRBV6-3 and TRBJ2-4, with unresolved D. V was cut by 1 base and J by 0 bases, with 7 bases left in between. The CDR3 extends over 15 amino acids. Germline V gives CDR1 MNHEY, CDR2 SVGEGT. The DNA for the CDR3 is TGTGCCAGCAGTTACTATGGCTTAGCCAAAAACATTCAGTACTTC. This codes for CASSYYGLAKNIQYF.

The chain is built from TRBV11-2 and TRBJ1-2; the D is unclear. The CDR3 consists of 13 residues. Germline V lookup: CDR1 SGHAT, CDR2 FQNNGV. The ends were cut back, 0 bases at V and 7 bases at J, with 9 bases in the middle. The CDR3 reads CASSLDRGFGYTF. CDR3 DNA: TGTGCCAGCAGCTTAGATCGGGGTTTTGGCTACACCTTC.

The J gene is TRBJ1-2, the V gene TRBV12-3 or TRBV12-4; D is unresolved. V lost 2 bases to trimming and J lost 8 bases, with 12 bases between them. The CDR3 length is 13 residues. The CDR3 region is CASSLNPEGGYTF. As DNA, the CDR3 is TGTGCCAGCAGTTTAAACCCAGAGGGAGGCTACACCTTC.

The chain is built from TRBV5-1 and TRBJ2-5; D might be TRBD2 (5 bases). The V end was cut by 0 bases, the J end by 3 bases, with 9 bases between. The CDR3 totals 14 residues. Germline CDR1 is SGHRS and CDR2 is YFSETQ. CDR3 loop: CASSLAKGEETQYF. Written as DNA, the CDR3 is TGCGCCAGCAGCTTGGCCAAGGGAGAAGAGACCCAGTACTTC.

The rearrangement joins TRBV2 to TRBJ2-1; D remains ambiguous. Between the trimmed V and J ends, which lost 10 bases and 4 bases, there was a span of 8 bases. The CDR3 extends over 11 amino acids. CDR1 is SNHLY, CDR2 FYNNEI, per germline. The CDR3 loop reads CATKIYNEQFF. The CDR3, as DNA: TGTGCCACAAAAATTTACAATGAGCAGTTCTTC.

This chain connects TRBV3-1 (or the pseudogene TRBV3-2) to TRBJ2-4; the D is unclear. Trimming shortened V by 4 bases and J by 0 bases, and 10 bases separated the two germline ends. The CDR3 loop spans 15 amino acids. Germline V lookup: CDR1 LGHDT, CDR2 YNNKEL (reference sequence). The CDR3 DNA sequence: TGTGCCAGCAGCCCGAGACCGGGAGCCAAAAACATTCAGTACTTC. Translating gives CASSPRPGAKNIQYF.

This chain joins TRBV30 and TRBJ2-4; D perhaps matches TRBD2 (5 bases). The CDR3 is 14 residues long. Between the trimmed V and J ends, which lost 8 bases and 1 base, there was a span of 15 bases. The germline gives CDR1 GTSNPN, CDR2 SVGIG (reference sequence). CDR3 sequence (DNA): TGTGCCCGCGATCCTTCGGGGGCCAAAAACATTCAGTACTTC. Amino acids: CARDPSGAKNIQYF.

V gene TRBV18 combines with J gene TRBJ2-1; 7 positions agree with TRBD1. The trim removed 3 bases at V and 5 bases at J, leaving 4 bases unmatched. The length of the CDR3 is 14 residues. Per the germline V gene, CDR1 is KGHSH and CDR2 is LQKENI. This CDR3 is CASSPQGEHNEQFF. CDR3 DNA sequence: TGTGCCAGCTCACCCCAGGGGGAGCACAATGAGCAGTTCTTC.

This clone was recorded once. This chain joins TRBV7-2 and TRBJ2-1; 9 positions match TRBD2. This CDR3 is 15 amino acids long. The V segment lost 5 bases and the J segment 3 bases; nucleotides outside the gene matches: 5. The germline V gene has CDR1 SGHTA and CDR2 FQGNSA. The CDR3 DNA sequence: TGTGCCAGCAGCCCCGGGACTAGCCTCTACAATGAGCAGTTCTTC. This gives the protein CASSPGTSLYNEQFF.

The chain carries TRBV19 and TRBJ1-4, with 9 bases matching TRBD1. V gave up 4 bases and J gave up 8 bases; unmatched junction bases: 5. Per germline, CDR1 LNHDA and CDR2 SQIVND (reference sequence). The CDR3 totals 14 residues. The CDR3 is CASSRTGVKEKLFF. CDR3 nucleotide sequence: TGTGCCAGTAGTAGGACAGGGGTAAAAGAAAAACTGTTTTTT.

The rearrangement links TRBV7-2 to TRBJ2-1, with a tentative D call TRBD2 (6 bases). Germline V gives CDR1 SGHTA, CDR2 FQGNSA. Trimming shortened V by 3 bases and J by 9 bases, and 15 bases separated the two germline ends. The CDR3 contains 14 residues. CDR3 in amino acids: CASSLRGVRGEQFF. CDR3 nucleotides: TGTGCCAGCAGCTTGCGCGGGGTTCGGGGTGAGCAGTTCTTC.